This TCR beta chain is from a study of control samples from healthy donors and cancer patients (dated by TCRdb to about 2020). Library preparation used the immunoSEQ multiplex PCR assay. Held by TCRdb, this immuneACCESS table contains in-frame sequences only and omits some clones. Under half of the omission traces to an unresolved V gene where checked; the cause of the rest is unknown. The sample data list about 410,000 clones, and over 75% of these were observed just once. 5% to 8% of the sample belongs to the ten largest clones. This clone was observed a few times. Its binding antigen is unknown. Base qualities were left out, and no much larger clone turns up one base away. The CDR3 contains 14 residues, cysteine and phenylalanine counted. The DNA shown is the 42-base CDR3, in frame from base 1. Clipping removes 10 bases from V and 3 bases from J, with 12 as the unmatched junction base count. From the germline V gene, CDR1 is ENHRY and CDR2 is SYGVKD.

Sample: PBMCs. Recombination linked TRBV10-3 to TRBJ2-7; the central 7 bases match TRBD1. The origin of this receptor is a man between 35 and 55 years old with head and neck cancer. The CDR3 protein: CASHGQDANYEQYF. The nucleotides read TGTGCCAGCCACGGACAGGACGCGAACTACGAGCAGTACTTC.